The 26 T cell receptor beta chains below were found in one sample sequenced in a study of cytomegalovirus exposure and HLA in healthy donors. In the PCR, 60 Vbeta and 13 Jbeta primers were used. Generated by immunoSEQ multiplex PCR, the TCRdb table keeps only in-frame clones and is missing some. The data show about 210,000 clones, with roughly 87% seen just once and roughly 6% held by the top ten. Sequencing was carried out using PBMCs. Source of these receptors: a man aged 35 to 55 in good health and CMV-seropositive.

The gene calls are TRBV9 and TRBJ1-1; 9 bases match TRBD1. The germline V gene has CDR1 SGDLS and CDR2 YYNGEE. V lost 4 bases, J lost 4 bases, and 5 bases stayed unmatched. This CDR3 is built from 14 residues. This CDR3 reads CASSLTGGFTEAFF. In DNA form, the CDR3 reads TGTGCCAGCAGCCTTACAGGGGGCTTCACTGAAGCTTTCTTT.

The chain is built from TRBV7-9 and TRBJ1-2; 7 bases fit TRBD1. The CDR3 sequence is 14 residues long. Per the germline V gene, CDR1 is SEHNR and CDR2 is FQNEAQ (reference sequence). V lost 4 bases to trimming and J lost 0 bases; unmatched junction nucleotides: 2. CDR3 region: CASSSGQSNYGYTF. The CDR3 DNA follows: TGTGCCAGCAGCTCGGGACAGTCTAACTATGGCTACACCTTC.

This clone was seen once. This sequence joins TRBV5-4 and TRBJ1-1, with D perhaps TRBD1 (6 bases). This CDR3 is 14 amino acids long. The germline V gene encodes CDR1 SGHNT and CDR2 YYREEE (reference sequence). Trimming removed 4 bases from V and 4 bases from J, with 14 bases in between. The CDR3 reads CASSQERGSTEAFF. CDR3 coding DNA: TGTGCCAGCAGCCAAGAGAGGGGGTCCACTGAAGCTTTCTTT. The entire variable domain, with the rest obtained from reference TRBV5-4 and TRBJ1-1, is as follows: ETGVTQSPTHLIKTRGQQVTLRCSSQSGHNTVSWYQQALGQGPQFIFQYYREEENGRGNFPPRFSGLQFPNYSSELNVNALELDDSALYLCASSQERGSTEAFFGQGTRLTVV.

The chain recombines TRBV5-1 with TRBJ1-2, with 7 bases lining up with TRBD1. This CDR3 has 17 residues. J gave up 4 bases and V 2 bases, and 14 bases lay outside the gene matches. Germline V gene data show CDR1 as SGHRS and CDR2 as YFSETQ. CDR3 residues: CASSFLEGANQGYGYTF. For the CDR3, the DNA is TGCGCCAGCAGCTTCCTGGAGGGGGCGAACCAGGGCTATGGCTACACCTTC.

This clone was counted a single time. The chain couples TRBV6-6 to TRBJ2-3; 7 bases are a match to TRBD2. The germline V gene has CDR1 MNHNY and CDR2 SVGAGI (reference sequence). With V trimmed by 6 bases and J by 5 bases, 14 bases remained unmatched. The CDR3 has 16 residues. The DNA of the CDR3 is TGTGCCAGCAGCCCATTGGGGGGGAGACGTGAAGATACGCAGTATTTT. Encoded protein: CASSPLGGRREDTQYF.

The chain carries TRBV6-5 and TRBJ2-3; 11 nucleotides line up with TRBD1. J gave up 4 bases and V 6 bases, and 3 bases lay outside the gene matches. This CDR3 contains 14 residues. Per germline, CDR1 MNHEY and CDR2 SVGAGI. The CDR3 bases are TGTGCCAGCAGGGACAGGGGGCCCTCAGATACGCAGTATTTT. It translates to CASRDRGPSDTQYF.

The gene calls are TRBV2 and TRBJ2-1, with TRBD2 matching 7 bases. The trim removed 6 bases at V and 0 bases at J, leaving 5 bases unmatched. Germline CDR1 is SNHLY and CDR2 is FYNNEI. The CDR3 consists of 15 residues. The CDR3 region is CASRGGLSSYNEQFF. Written as DNA, the CDR3 is TGTGCCAGCAGGGGAGGGCTCAGCTCCTACAATGAGCAGTTCTTC.

V is TRBV13 and J is TRBJ2-1; no clear D gene. This CDR3 has 13 amino acids. The germline V gene has CDR1 PRHDT and CDR2 FYEKMQ (reference sequence). Trimming cost V 5 bases and J 7 bases, with 12 bases left between them. The CDR3 sequence is CASSPPLENEQFF. The CDR3 DNA is TGTGCCAGCAGCCCCCCCCTAGAAAATGAGCAGTTCTTC. The full variable domain, its missing parts supplied by reference TRBV13 and TRBJ2-1, is AAGVIQSPRHLIKEKRETATLKCYPIPRHDTVYWYQQGPGQDPQFLISFYEKMQSDKGSIPDRFSAQQFSDYHSELNMSSLELGDSALYFCASSPPLENEQFFGPGTRLTVL.

This sequence joins TRBV2 and TRBJ2-3; 12 nucleotides align to TRBD2. From germline, CDR1 is SNHLY and CDR2 FYNNEI. CDR3 length equals 18 residues. Unmatched junction bases numbered 9, after V lost 4 bases and J lost 1 base. In DNA form, the CDR3 reads TGTGCCAGCAGTGGGATCACCCTAGCGGGAGGGGGCACAGATACGCAGTATTTT. Translated, it gives CASSGITLAGGGTDTQYF.

V is TRBV11-2 and J is TRBJ1-1; D gene uncertain. V shed 0 bases and J shed 7 bases, with 9 bases lying between them. The germline CDR1 and CDR2 sequences are SGHAT and FQNNGV. The CDR3 extends over 13 amino acids. CDR3: CASSLEVVSEAFF. In nucleotides, the CDR3 is TGTGCCAGCAGCTTAGAAGTTGTCAGTGAAGCTTTCTTT.

This rearrangement joins TRBV10-3 to TRBJ2-3; 10 bases line up with TRBD2. The trim removed 11 bases at V and 6 bases at J, leaving 11 bases unmatched. The germline CDR1 and CDR2 sequences are ENHRY and SYGVKD. This CDR3 region has 14 residues. The chain's CDR3 is CASRTSGERDTQYF. CDR3 in DNA: TGTGCCTCTCGGACTAGCGGAGAGAGGGATACGCAGTATTTT.

This rearrangement joins TRBV14 to TRBJ2-7; TRBD2 matches 13 bases. The germline V gene has CDR1 SGHDN and CDR2 FVKESK. CDR3 length equals 15 residues. The junction had 2 bases not matched to a gene; V was cut back by 1 base and J by 5 bases. The chain's CDR3 is CASSQGLAGGHEQYF. DNA for the CDR3: TGTGCCAGCAGCCAAGGACTAGCGGGAGGACACGAGCAGTACTTC.

This clone was recorded only once. The V and J genes are TRBV5-6 and TRBJ2-7; possibly TRBD2 for D (5 bases). Trimming left V 4 bases short and J 5 bases short, with 16 bases between. Germline V CDR1 and CDR2: SGHDT, YYEEEE. This CDR3 has 14 residues. The CDR3 region has the DNA TGTGCCAGCAGCGCGGTTGACGGGGTGCACGAGCAGTACGTC. It is translated as CASSAVDGVHEQYV.

The V gene is TRBV27, the J gene TRBJ1-1; 7 bases agree with TRBD1. Germline CDR1 MNHEY, CDR2 SMNVEV (reference sequence). This CDR3 region has 12 residues. V dropped 5 bases and J dropped 7; count of bases not matched to a gene: 4. CDR3 DNA: TGTGCCAGCAGTCCACGACAGGGTGAAGCTTTCTTT. Translating it yields CASSPRQGEAFF.

For the CDR3, the DNA is TGTGCCAGCCCCGATGCGAGCAATCAGCCCCAGCATTTT. Its protein is CASPDASNQPQHF. V is TRBV6-4 and J is TRBJ1-5; no clear D gene. Germline assignment: CDR1 MRHNA and CDR2 SNTAGT. The CDR3 length is 13 residues. The V end lost 8 bases, the J end lost 1 base, and 9 bases lay between the germline ends.

The chain links TRBV6-6 to TRBJ1-2; D is undetermined. The CDR3 is 14 amino acids. The germline CDR1 and CDR2 sequences are MNHNY and SVGAGI (reference sequence). V lost 2 bases and J lost 0, with 7 bases in between. The CDR3 here is CASSYVTTNYGYTF. In DNA form, the CDR3 reads TGTGCCAGCAGTTACGTCACAACTAACTATGGCTACACCTTC.

V usage is TRBV30 and J usage is TRBJ2-7, with TRBD1 matching 8 bases. V dropped 2 bases and J dropped 6; count of bases not matched to a gene: 9. Germline V gene lookup returns CDR1 GTSNPN and CDR2 SVGIG (reference sequence). There are 14 residues in the CDR3. The CDR3 bases are TGTGCCTGGAGTTCTAGATCCAGGGGGCGCGAGCAGTACTTC. It yields the protein CAWSSRSRGREQYF.

CDR3 nucleotide sequence: TGTGCCAGCAGCTTTGCGGGTGGGGATGAGCAGTTCTTC. It specifies CASSFAGGDEQFF. The chain carries TRBV7-3 and TRBJ2-1; TRBD2 is a possible D gene (5 bases). Trimming shortened V by 3 bases and J by 8 bases, and 11 bases separated the two germline ends. Germline lookup yields CDR1 SGHTA and CDR2 FQGTGA. CDR3 length: 13 residues.

The rearrangement joins TRBV19 to TRBJ2-2, with D possibly TRBD1 on 5 matching bases. The V end was cut by 3 bases, the J end by 7 bases, with 18 bases between. The CDR3 extends over 16 amino acids. The germline CDR1 and CDR2 sequences are LNHDA and SQIVND (reference sequence). In DNA, the CDR3 is TGTGCCAGTAGTATGAAGGGGCAGGGTGGAATCGGGGAGCTGTTTTTT. This translates into CASSMKGQGGIGELFF. Full variable domain (rest looked up from reference TRBV19 and TRBJ2-2): DGGITQSPKYLFRKEGQNVTLSCEQNLNHDAMYWYRQDPGQGLRLIYYSQIVNDFQKGDIAEGYSVSREKKESFPLTVTSAQKNPTAFYLCASSMKGQGGIGELFFGEGSRLTVL.

This clone has more than one count but fewer than ten. The chain employs TRBV15 and TRBJ1-1; D remains unclear. The CDR3 is made up of 13 amino acids. CDR1 is LNHNV and CDR2 is YYDKDF in the germline V gene (reference sequence). Between the trimmed V and J ends, which lost 4 bases and 0 bases, there was a span of 6 bases. The CDR3 coding sequence is TGTGCCACCAGCAAATCAATGAACACTGAAGCTTTCTTT. This gives the protein CATSKSMNTEAFF.

This clone came up a few times. The chain uses TRBV28 and TRBJ1-5; 10 bases fit TRBD1. The CDR3 spans 16 residues. The V segment lost 2 bases and the J segment 4 bases; nucleotides outside the gene matches: 5. Germline CDR1 is MDHEN and CDR2 is SYDVKM. The CDR3 coding sequence is TGTGCCAGCAGTTTACCTGGACAGGGGGTAAATCAGCCCCAGCATTTT. It yields the protein CASSLPGQGVNQPQHF.

The J gene is TRBJ2-5, the V gene TRBV5-4; D perhaps matches TRBD1 (5 bases). Trimming stripped 0 bases from V and 5 bases from J, with 14 bases between. This CDR3 has 15 residues. Germline CDR1 and CDR2: SGHNT and YYREEE (reference sequence). CDR3 nucleotides: TGTGCCAGCAGCTTGGCCGCAGGGTTGGAGGAGACCCAGTACTTC. Translating it yields CASSLAAGLEETQYF.

V is TRBV6-4 and J is TRBJ2-6, with a weak D call TRBD1 (5 bases). Germline-derived CDR1 and CDR2 are MRHNA and SNTAGT. The V and J ends lost 3 bases and 0 bases respectively, with 12 bases between them. This CDR3 region has 17 residues. The CDR3: CASSDTGSPSGANVLTF. In DNA form, the CDR3 reads TGTGCCAGCAGTGATACAGGATCCCCCTCTGGGGCCAACGTCCTGACTTTC.

The chain links TRBV28 to TRBJ1-1, with TRBD1 as a possible D gene (5 bases). CDR3 length equals 13 residues. In germline, CDR1 is MDHEN, CDR2 SYDVKM. Trimming removed 7 bases at V and 0 bases at J, with 9 bases between. CDR3 in amino acids: CASINRMNTEAFF. The CDR3 coding sequence is TGTGCCAGCATTAACAGGATGAACACTGAAGCTTTCTTT.

V and J are TRBV18 and TRBJ1-2; possibly TRBD1 for D (6 bases). CDR1 and CDR2 from the germline V gene are KGHSH and LQKENI. Between the trimmed V and J ends, which lost 3 bases and 4 bases, there was a span of 15 bases. The CDR3 spans 15 residues. CDR3 nucleotides: TGTGCCAGCTCACCTCTCGACAGGCCATCCTATGGCTACACCTTC. Translated, it gives CASSPLDRPSYGYTF.

This rearrangement joins TRBV6-5 to TRBJ2-3; 7 bases map to TRBD2. The germline gives CDR1 MNHEY, CDR2 SVGAGI. CDR3 length equals 14 residues. Germline trimming cut 7 bases from V and 7 bases from J; bases unmatched to any gene: 11. CDR3 residues: CASTPGLESNTQYF. CDR3 in DNA: TGTGCCAGCACCCCCGGACTAGAGAGTAATACGCAGTATTTT.